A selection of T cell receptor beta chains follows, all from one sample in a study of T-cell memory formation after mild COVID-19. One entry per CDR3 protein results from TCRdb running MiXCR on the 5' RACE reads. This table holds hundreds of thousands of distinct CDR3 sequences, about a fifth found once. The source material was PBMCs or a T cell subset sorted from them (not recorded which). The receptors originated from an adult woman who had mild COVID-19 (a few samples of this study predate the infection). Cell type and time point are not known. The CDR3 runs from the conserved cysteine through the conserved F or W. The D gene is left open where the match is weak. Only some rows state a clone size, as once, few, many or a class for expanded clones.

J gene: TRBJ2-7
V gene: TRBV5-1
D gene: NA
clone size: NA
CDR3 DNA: TGCGCCAGCAGGGGGGGAGCTAGCTCCTACGAGCAGTACTTC
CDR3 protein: CASRGGASSYEQYF

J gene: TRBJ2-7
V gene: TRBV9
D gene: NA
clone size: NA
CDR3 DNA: TGTGCCAGCAGCGTAGGGGGTCCGGGTGAGCAGTACTTC
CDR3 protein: CASSVGGPGEQYF

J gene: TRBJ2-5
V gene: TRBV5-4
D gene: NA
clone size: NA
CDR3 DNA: TGTGCCAGCAGCTTGTGGGACCCTGGGACCCAGTACTTC
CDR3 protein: CASSLWDPGTQYF

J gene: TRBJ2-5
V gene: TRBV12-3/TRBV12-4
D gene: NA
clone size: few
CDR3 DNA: TGTGCCAGCAGTTCATGGTCAGCAGAGACCCAGTACTTC
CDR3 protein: CASSSWSAETQYF

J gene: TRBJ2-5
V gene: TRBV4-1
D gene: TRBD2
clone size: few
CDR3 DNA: TGCGCCAGCAGCCAAGAGGGACTAAAGGTGGGGGAGACCCAGTACTTC
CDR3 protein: CASSQEGLKVGETQYF

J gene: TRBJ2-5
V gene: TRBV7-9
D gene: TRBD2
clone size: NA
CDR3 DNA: TGTGCCAGCAGCCCTAGCGGGGGGGACGAGACCCAGTACTTC
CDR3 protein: CASSPSGGDETQYF

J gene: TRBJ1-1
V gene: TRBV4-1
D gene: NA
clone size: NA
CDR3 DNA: TGCGCCAGCAGCCAAGGACCCCCCCCTAGAGCTTTCTTT
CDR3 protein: CASSQGPPPRAFF

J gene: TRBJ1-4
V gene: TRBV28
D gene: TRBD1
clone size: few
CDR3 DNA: TGTGCCAGCAGAACTCTGACAGGGTTGAATGAAAAACTGTTTTTT
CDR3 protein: CASRTLTGLNEKLFF

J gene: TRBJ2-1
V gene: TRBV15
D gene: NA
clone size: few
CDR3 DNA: TGTGCCACCAGCAGAGATTCGGCGGAGTACAATGAGCAGTTCTTC
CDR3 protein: CATSRDSAEYNEQFF

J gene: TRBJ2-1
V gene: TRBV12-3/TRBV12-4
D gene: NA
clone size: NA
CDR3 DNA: TGTGCCAGCAGGGGAGTTGGGGGCAGTGAGCAGTTCTTC
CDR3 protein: CASRGVGGSEQFF

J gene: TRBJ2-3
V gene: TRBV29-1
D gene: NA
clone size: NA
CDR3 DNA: TGCAGCGCTCGGGGGTCAGGGGGCACAGATACGCAGTATTTT
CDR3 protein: CSARGSGGTDTQYF

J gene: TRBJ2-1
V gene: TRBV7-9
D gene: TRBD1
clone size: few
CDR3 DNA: TGTGCCAGCAGCTTTAAGGGACAGGGCTACAATGAGCAGTTCTTC
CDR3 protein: CASSFKGQGYNEQFF

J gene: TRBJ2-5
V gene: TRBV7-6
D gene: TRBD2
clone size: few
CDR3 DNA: TGTGCCAGCAGCCCCCGGGGGGGGCGTGTGGAAGAGACCCAGTACTTC
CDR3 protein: CASSPRGGRVEETQYF

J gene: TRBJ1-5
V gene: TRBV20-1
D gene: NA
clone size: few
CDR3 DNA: TGCAGTGCTCCTGAACGGGGTAATCAGCCCCAGCATTTT
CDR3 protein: CSAPERGNQPQHF

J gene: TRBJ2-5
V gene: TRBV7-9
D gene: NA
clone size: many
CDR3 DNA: TGTGCCAGCAGCCCCGGAGGGGGGCCACAGACCCAGTACTTC
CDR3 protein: CASSPGGGPQTQYF

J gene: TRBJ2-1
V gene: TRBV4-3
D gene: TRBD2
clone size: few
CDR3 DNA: TGCGCCAGCAGCTCAACTAGCGAAAAATACAATGAGCAGTTCTTC
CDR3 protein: CASSSTSEKYNEQFF

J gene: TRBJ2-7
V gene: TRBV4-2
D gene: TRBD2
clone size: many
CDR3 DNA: TGTGCCAGCAGCCAAGAAGACGGGGGGTCCGGGGAGCAGTACTTC
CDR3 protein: CASSQEDGGSGEQYF

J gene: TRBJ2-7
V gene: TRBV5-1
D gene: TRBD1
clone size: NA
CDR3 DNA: TGCGCCAGCAGCTTTCACAGGGGCTACGAGCAGTACTTC
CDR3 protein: CASSFHRGYEQYF

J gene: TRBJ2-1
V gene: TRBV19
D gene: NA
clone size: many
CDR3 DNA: TGTGCCAGTAGTTCAGGCGGCGACTACAATGAGCAGTTCTTC
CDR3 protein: CASSSGGDYNEQFF

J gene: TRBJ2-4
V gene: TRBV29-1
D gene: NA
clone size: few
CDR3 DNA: TGCAGCGTCCTACAACCCTCCGCCAAAAACATTCAGTACTTC
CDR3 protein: CSVLQPSAKNIQYF

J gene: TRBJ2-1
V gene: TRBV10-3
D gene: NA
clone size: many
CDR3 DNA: TGTGCCATCAGTGAGAGGCCCGAGCAGCAGTTCTTC
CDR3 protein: CAISERPEQQFF

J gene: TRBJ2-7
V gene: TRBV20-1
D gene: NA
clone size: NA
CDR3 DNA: TGCAGTGCTAGAGATCCTAAGGACGGCTACGAGCAGTACTTC
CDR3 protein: CSARDPKDGYEQYF

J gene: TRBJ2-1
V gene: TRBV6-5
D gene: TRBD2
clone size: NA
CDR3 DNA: TGTGCCAGCAGTAACCCGGGACTAGTCAGGAATGAGCAGTTCTTC
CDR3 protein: CASSNPGLVRNEQFF

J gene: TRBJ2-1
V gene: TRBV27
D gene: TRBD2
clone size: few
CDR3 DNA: TGTGCCAGCAGTCCCCCCCGGATAGCGGGGAATGAGCAGTTCTTC
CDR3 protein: CASSPPRIAGNEQFF

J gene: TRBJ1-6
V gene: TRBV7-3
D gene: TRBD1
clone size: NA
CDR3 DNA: TGTGCCAGCAGCCTCAGGGGGCAGGGCTCCTATAATTCACCCCTCCACTTT
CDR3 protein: CASSLRGQGSYNSPLHF

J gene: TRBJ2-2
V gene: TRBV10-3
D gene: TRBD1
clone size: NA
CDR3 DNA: TGTGCCATCAGATCCGGGACAGGGAACACCGGGGAGCTGTTTTTT
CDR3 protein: CAIRSGTGNTGELFF

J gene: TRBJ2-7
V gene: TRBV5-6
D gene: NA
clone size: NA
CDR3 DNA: TGTGCCAGCAATGAACAAGGGGGAAACTACGAGCAGTACTTC
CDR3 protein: CASNEQGGNYEQYF

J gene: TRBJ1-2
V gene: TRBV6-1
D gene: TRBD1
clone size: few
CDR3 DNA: TGTGCCAGCAGTGAAGGGACAGGGACCTACACCTTC
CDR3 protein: CASSEGTGTYTF

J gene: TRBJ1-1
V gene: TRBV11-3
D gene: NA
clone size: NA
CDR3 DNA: TGTGCCAGCAGCGCTAAGGTGGGCACTGAAGCTTTCTTT
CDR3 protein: CASSAKVGTEAFF

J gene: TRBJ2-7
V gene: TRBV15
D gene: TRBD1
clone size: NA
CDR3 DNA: TGTGCCACCAGCAGAGATAGGGCAGGGGGAGACTACGAGCAGTACTTC
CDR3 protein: CATSRDRAGGDYEQYF

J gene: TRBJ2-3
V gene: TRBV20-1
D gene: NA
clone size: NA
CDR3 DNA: TGCAGTGCGGACGAACACACAGATACGCAGTATTTT
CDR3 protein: CSADEHTDTQYF

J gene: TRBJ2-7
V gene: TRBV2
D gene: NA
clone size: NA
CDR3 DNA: TGTGCCAGCAGTGGAGGGAGAGGGGCCTCCTACGAGCAGTACTTC
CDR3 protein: CASSGGRGASYEQYF

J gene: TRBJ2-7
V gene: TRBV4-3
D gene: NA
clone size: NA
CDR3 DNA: TGCGCCAGCAGCCAAGATAAGGACCCGGTGGTCTACGAGCAGTACTTC
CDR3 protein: CASSQDKDPVVYEQYF

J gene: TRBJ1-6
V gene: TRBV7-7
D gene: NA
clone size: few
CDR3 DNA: TGTGCCAGCAGCTACGGCTTCGGTTCACCCCTCCACTTT
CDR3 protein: CASSYGFGSPLHF

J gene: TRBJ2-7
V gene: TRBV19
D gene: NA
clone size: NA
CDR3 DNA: TGTGCCAGTAGTGCCCAGAGCTCCTACGAGCAGTACTTC
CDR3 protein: CASSAQSSYEQYF

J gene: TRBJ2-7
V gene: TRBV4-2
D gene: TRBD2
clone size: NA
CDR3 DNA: TGTGCCAGCAGCCAGCAGGGCGCGGGGGATTACGAGCAGTACTTC
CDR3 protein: CASSQQGAGDYEQYF

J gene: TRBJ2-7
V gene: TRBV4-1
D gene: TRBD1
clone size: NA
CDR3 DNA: TGCGCCAGCAGCCAAGAAACAGGGGGCGGCTACGAGCAGTACTTC
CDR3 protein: CASSQETGGGYEQYF

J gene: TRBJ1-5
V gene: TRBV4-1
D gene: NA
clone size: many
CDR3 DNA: TGCGCCAGCAGCCAAGATCTAACAGTGTGGCAGCCCCAGCATTTT
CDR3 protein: CASSQDLTVWQPQHF

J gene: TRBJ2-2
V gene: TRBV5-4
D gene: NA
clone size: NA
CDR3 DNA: TGTGCCAGCAGCTTGGAAGGACCTGGCTTCACCGGGGAGCTGTTTTTT
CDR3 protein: CASSLEGPGFTGELFF

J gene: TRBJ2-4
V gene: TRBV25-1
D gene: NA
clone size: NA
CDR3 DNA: TGTGCCAGCAGTGATCCTTATAAAAACATTCAGTACTTC
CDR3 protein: CASSDPYKNIQYF

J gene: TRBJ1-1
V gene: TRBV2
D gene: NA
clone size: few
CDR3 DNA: TGTGCCAGCAGTGAAGTGGGGGGGTTGGAGACTGAAGCTTTCTTT
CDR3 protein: CASSEVGGLETEAFF